The sample holds many counts of the clone carrying this TCR beta chain. The CDR3 length is 13 residues. Germline V gene sequence: CDR1 MNHNY, CDR2 SVGAGI (reference sequence). The V end was cut by 3 bases, the J end by 2 bases, with 7 bases between. One entry per CDR3 protein, called by TCRdb with MiXCR from the 5' RACE reads. The sample records 68,000 or so distinct CDR3 sequences, about 12% being singletons. This specimen belongs to a study of early T cells in non-severe SARS-CoV-2 infection. The chain links TRBV6-6 to TRBJ1-1, with D unclear. The source of this sequence is an adult who was a healthcare worker with PCR-confirmed SARS-CoV-2 infection or an uninfected control (not recorded which). Sequencing used whole blood. CDR3 sequence reads: CASSYSENTEAFF. CDR3 sequence (DNA): TGTGCCAGCAGTTATTCGGAAAACACTGAAGCTTTCTTT.